The rows below give T cell receptor beta chains drawn from one sample of a study of T cells after yellow fever vaccination. TCRdb re-analysed the 5' RACE reads in MiXCR, keeping a single row per CDR3 protein. Of about 220,000 distinct CDR3 sequences in the sample, 2.5% to 3.5% are singletons; the top ten hold under 3.5%. The material was CD4+ T cells sorted from PBMCs, obtained 10 days after the yellow fever booster vaccination. The receptors originated from a young man who received the YFV17D yellow fever vaccine. The CDR3 runs from the conserved cysteine through the conserved F or W. D genes are given only for firm matches. Not all rows give a size; the values are once, few, many and, for expanded clones, a class.

clone size	V gene	J gene	D gene	CDR3 protein	CDR3 DNA
many	TRBV7-9	TRBJ1-1	NA	CASSPGPEAFF	TGTGCCAGCAGCCCAGGCCCTGAAGCTTTCTTT
many	TRBV5-1	TRBJ2-1	TRBD1	CASSSQGTADNEQFF	TGCGCCAGCAGCTCCCAGGGGACAGCAGACAATGAGCAGTTCTTC
few	TRBV4-1	TRBJ1-5	NA	CASRSLAGAYNQPQHF	TGCGCCAGCCGGAGTTTGGCGGGGGCCTACAATCAGCCCCAGCATTTT
NA	TRBV7-2	TRBJ2-7	TRBD1	CASSFPDRGDYEQYF	TGTGCCAGCAGCTTTCCGGACAGGGGGGACTACGAGCAGTACTTC
few	TRBV6-2/TRBV6-3	TRBJ2-7	NA	CASSYLVRGADYEQYF	TGTGCCAGCAGTTATTTGGTTCGGGGCGCAGACTACGAGCAGTACTTC
few	TRBV5-6	TRBJ2-2	TRBD1	CASSLRAGQVRTGELFF	TGTGCCAGCAGCTTAAGGGCGGGACAGGTGCGGACCGGGGAGCTGTTTTTT
NA	TRBV6-6	TRBJ1-4	NA	CATRPFGSATNEKLFF	TGTGCCACCCGCCCCTTTGGAAGTGCAACTAATGAAAAACTGTTTTTT
many	TRBV20-1	TRBJ1-1	NA	CSARVTSAVALRTEAFF	TGCAGTGCTAGAGTCACCTCGGCAGTGGCCCTGCGGACTGAAGCTTTCTTT
NA	TRBV12-3/TRBV12-4	TRBJ2-3	NA	CASSPLGSTDTQYF	TGTGCCAGCAGTCCCCTGGGGAGCACAGATACGCAGTATTTT
many	TRBV20-1	TRBJ2-5	NA	CSARFGQETQYF	TGCAGTGCTAGATTTGGCCAAGAGACCCAGTACTTC
many	TRBV7-2	TRBJ1-1	TRBD1	CASSPRDRNTEAFF	TGTGCCAGCAGCCCACGGGACAGGAACACTGAAGCTTTCTTT
NA	TRBV6-6	TRBJ2-2	NA	CASSYRTTGELFF	TGTGCCAGCAGTTATAGGACCACCGGGGAGCTGTTTTTT
many	TRBV24-1	TRBJ2-3	NA	CATSDPLGPGDTQYF	TGTGCCACCAGTGATCCCCTGGGGCCGGGGGATACGCAGTATTTT
few	TRBV29-1	TRBJ2-3	TRBD2	CSGSSGGTTDTQYF	TGCAGCGGAAGTAGCGGGGGGACCACAGATACGCAGTATTTT
many	TRBV5-5	TRBJ1-2	NA	CASSLGQVRYTF	TGTGCCAGCAGCTTGGGACAGGTTCGCTACACCTTC
many	TRBV7-3	TRBJ2-1	NA	CASSLGLASEEQFF	TGTGCCAGCAGCTTAGGGTTAGCCTCTGAAGAGCAGTTCTTC
many	TRBV6-6	TRBJ1-3	TRBD1	CASSWGQGSSGNTIYF	TGTGCCAGCAGTTGGGGACAGGGAAGCTCTGGAAACACCATATATTTT
many	TRBV6-6	TRBJ2-6	NA	CASNPSGGIGANVLTF	TGTGCCAGCAACCCCAGTGGGGGGATTGGGGCCAACGTCCTGACTTTC
few	TRBV12-3/TRBV12-4	TRBJ1-6	TRBD1	CASSAQTGYSPLHF	TGTGCCAGCAGTGCCCAGACAGGGTACTCACCCCTCCACTTT
NA	TRBV9	TRBJ1-2	NA	CASSPYDYGYTF	TGTGCCAGCTCGCCCTACGACTATGGCTACACCTTC
NA	TRBV6-1	TRBJ1-4	TRBD1	CASHPLTGNIWTNEKLFF	TGTGCCAGCCACCCTCTGACAGGGAATATTTGGACTAATGAAAAACTGTTTTTT
many	TRBV5-6	TRBJ2-5	NA	CASSGARSGETQYF	TGTGCCAGCAGCGGAGCCCGGAGTGGAGAGACCCAGTACTTC
few	TRBV7-9	TRBJ2-4	NA	CASSLRVGAKNIQYF	TGTGCCAGCAGCTTACGGGTGGGAGCCAAAAACATTCAGTACTTC
many	TRBV20-1	TRBJ1-1	TRBD1	CSPSTGSNTEAFF	TGCAGTCCCTCGACAGGGTCGAACACTGAAGCTTTCTTT
NA	TRBV18	TRBJ1-4	NA	CASSPPPAGEKLFF	TGTGCCAGCTCACCACCCCCAGCCGGCGAAAAACTGTTTTTT
many	TRBV5-5	TRBJ1-1	NA	CASQLVLGNTEAFF	TGTGCCAGTCAGCTTGTACTGGGGAACACTGAAGCTTTCTTT
many	TRBV7-2	TRBJ2-2	NA	CASSAGQGYTGELFF	TGTGCCAGCAGCGCCGGCCAGGGATACACCGGGGAGCTGTTTTTT
many	TRBV5-1	TRBJ2-3	TRBD1	CASSSRGWATDTQYF	TGCGCCAGCAGCTCCAGGGGGTGGGCCACAGATACGCAGTATTTT
NA	TRBV19	TRBJ2-1	NA	CASSIVRGTTYNEQFF	TGTGCCAGTAGTATCGTCCGGGGGACCACCTACAATGAGCAGTTCTTC
many	TRBV7-2	TRBJ1-2	NA	CASSLALGGFDYTF	TGTGCCAGCAGCTTAGCGCTCGGGGGTTTCGACTACACCTTC
few	TRBV7-2	TRBJ1-1	NA	CASSSHSRAEAFF	TGTGCCAGCAGCTCCCACAGCCGAGCTGAAGCTTTCTTT
few	TRBV7-2	TRBJ2-5	NA	CASSPRPVYSRQETQYF	TGTGCCAGCAGCCCTAGACCTGTATACAGCCGCCAAGAGACCCAGTACTTC
few	TRBV5-5	TRBJ2-1	TRBD1	CATQRGGQNEQFF	TGTGCCACCCAGAGAGGGGGCCAGAATGAGCAGTTCTTC
NA	TRBV6-5	TRBJ2-6	TRBD1	CASSKPRGPGANVLTF	TGTGCCAGCAGTAAACCCAGGGGGCCTGGGGCCAACGTCCTGACTTTC
many	TRBV7-2	TRBJ2-3	NA	CASRGRLEDTQYF	TGTGCCAGCCGTGGACGGTTGGAAGATACGCAGTATTTT